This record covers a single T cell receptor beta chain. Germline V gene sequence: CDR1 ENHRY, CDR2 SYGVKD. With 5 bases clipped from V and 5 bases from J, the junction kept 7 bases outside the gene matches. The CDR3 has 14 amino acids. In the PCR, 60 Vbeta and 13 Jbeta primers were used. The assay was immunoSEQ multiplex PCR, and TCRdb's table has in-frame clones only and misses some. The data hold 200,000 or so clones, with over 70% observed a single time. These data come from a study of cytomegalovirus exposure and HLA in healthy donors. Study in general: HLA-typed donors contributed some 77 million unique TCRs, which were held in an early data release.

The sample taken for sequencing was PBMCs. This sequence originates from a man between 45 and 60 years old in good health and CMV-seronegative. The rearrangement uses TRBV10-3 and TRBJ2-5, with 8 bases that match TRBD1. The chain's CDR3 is CAISPETGVETQYF. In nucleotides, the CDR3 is TGTGCCATCAGTCCCGAGACAGGGGTGGAGACCCAGTACTTC.